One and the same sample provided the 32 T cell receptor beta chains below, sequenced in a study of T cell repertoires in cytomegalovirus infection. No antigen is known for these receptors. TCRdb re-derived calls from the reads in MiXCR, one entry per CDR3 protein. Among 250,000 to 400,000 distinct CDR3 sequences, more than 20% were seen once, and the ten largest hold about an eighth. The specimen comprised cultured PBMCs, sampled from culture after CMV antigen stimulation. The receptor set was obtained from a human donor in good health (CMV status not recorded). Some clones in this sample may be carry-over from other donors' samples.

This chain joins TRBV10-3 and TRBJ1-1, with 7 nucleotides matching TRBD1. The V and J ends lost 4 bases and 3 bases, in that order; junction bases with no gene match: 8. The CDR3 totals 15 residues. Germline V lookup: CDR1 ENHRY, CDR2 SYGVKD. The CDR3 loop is CAISGRTGVDTEAFF. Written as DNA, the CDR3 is TGTGCCATCAGTGGAAGGACAGGCGTGGACACTGAAGCTTTCTTT.

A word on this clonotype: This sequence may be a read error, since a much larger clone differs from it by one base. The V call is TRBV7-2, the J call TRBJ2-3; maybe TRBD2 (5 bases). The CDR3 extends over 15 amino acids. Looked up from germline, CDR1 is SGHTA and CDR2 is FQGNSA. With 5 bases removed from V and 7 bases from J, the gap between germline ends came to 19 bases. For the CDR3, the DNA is TGTGCCAGCAGCCCAACTGGCGGGCGTCATCATACGCAGTATTTT. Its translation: CASSPTGGRHHTQYF.

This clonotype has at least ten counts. As DNA, the CDR3 is TGTGCCAGCAGCTTAGCGTCGGGGCTAGCGGGATCCTACAATGAGCAGTTCTTC. This encodes CASSLASGLAGSYNEQFF. The chain is built from TRBV7-2 and TRBJ2-1; 9 bases fit TRBD2. Trimming removed 0 bases from V and 1 base from J; junction bases left unmatched: 7. This CDR3 is 18 amino acids long. Germline values: CDR1 SGHTA, CDR2 FQGNSA.

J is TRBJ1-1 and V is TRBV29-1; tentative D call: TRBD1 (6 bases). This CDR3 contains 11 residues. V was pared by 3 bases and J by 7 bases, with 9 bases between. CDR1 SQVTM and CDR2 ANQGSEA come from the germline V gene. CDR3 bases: TGCAGCGTTGACACAGGGTATGAAGCTTTCTTT. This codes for CSVDTGYEAFF.

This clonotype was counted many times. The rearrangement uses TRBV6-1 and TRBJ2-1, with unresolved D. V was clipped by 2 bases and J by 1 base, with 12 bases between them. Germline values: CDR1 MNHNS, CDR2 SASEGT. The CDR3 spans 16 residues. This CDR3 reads CASSETPLPSYNEQFF. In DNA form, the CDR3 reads TGTGCCAGCAGTGAAACACCCCTACCGTCCTACAATGAGCAGTTCTTC.

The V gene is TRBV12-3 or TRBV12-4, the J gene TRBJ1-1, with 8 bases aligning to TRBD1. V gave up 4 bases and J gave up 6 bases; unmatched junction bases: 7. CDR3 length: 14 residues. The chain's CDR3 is CASSWRQGLAEAFF. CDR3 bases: TGTGCCAGCAGTTGGAGACAGGGGTTGGCTGAAGCTTTCTTT.

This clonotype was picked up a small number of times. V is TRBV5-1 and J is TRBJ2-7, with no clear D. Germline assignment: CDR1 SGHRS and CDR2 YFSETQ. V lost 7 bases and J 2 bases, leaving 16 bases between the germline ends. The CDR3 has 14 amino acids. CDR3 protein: CASCPSGRTYEQYF. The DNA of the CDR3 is TGCGCCAGCTGCCCTTCGGGCAGGACCTACGAGCAGTACTTC.

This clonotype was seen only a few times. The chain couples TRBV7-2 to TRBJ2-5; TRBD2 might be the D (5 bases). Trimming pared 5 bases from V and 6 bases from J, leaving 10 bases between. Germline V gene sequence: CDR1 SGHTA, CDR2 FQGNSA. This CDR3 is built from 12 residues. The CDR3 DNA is TGTGCCAGCAGCCCGGACTGGCAGACCCAGTACTTC. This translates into CASSPDWQTQYF.

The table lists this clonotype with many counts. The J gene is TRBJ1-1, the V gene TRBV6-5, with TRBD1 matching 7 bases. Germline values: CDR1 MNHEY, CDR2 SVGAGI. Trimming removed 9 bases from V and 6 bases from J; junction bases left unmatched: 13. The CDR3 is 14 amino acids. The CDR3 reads CASHSVRGYAEAFF. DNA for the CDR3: TGTGCCAGTCATAGTGTCAGGGGGTATGCTGAAGCTTTCTTT.

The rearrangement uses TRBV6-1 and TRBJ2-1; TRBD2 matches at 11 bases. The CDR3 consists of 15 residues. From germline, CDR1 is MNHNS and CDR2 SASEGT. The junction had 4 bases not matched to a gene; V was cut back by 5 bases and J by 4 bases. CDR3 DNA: TGTGCCAGCAGTACTAGCGGGAGTAAGTACAATGAGCAGTTCTTC. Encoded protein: CASSTSGSKYNEQFF.

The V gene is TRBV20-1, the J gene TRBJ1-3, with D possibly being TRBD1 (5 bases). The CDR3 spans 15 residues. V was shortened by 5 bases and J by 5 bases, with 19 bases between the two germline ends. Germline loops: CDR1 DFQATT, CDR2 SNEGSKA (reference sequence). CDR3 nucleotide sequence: TGCAGTGCTTGGGGGGAGGGCTTTCTTCGAAACACCATATATTTT. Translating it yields CSAWGEGFLRNTIYF.

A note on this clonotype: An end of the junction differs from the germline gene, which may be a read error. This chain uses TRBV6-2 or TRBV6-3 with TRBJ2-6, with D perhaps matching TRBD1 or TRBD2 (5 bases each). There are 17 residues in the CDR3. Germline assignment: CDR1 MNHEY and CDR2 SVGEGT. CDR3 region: CASSYSTGTSGANILTF. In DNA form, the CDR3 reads TGTGCCAGCAGTTACTCGACGGGAACCTCTGGGGCCAACATCCTGACTTTC.

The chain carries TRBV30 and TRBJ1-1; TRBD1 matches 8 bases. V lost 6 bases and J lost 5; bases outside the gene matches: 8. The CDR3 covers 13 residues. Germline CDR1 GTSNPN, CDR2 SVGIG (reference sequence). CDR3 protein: CACPGTGRTEAFF. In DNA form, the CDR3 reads TGTGCCTGTCCGGGGACAGGTCGGACTGAAGCTTTCTTT.

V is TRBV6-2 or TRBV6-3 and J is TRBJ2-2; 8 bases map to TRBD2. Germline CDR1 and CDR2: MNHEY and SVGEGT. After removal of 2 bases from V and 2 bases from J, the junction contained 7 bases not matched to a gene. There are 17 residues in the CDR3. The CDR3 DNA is TGTGCCAGCAGTTACCTGTTTAGCGGGGTTAACACCGGGGAGCTGTTTTTT. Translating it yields CASSYLFSGVNTGELFF.

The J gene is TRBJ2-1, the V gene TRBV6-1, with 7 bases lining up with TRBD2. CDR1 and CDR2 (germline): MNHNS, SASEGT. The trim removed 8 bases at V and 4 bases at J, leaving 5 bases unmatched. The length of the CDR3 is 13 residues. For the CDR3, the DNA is TGTGCCAGCGCTAGCGGACTGTACAATGAGCAGTTCTTC. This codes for CASASGLYNEQFF.

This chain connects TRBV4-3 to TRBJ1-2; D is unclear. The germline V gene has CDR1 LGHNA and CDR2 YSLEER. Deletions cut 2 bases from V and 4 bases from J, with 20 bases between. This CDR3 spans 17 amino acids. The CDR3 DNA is TGCGCCAGCAGCCAACAACTCGCAGGTTTGGTGCGCTATGGCTACACCTTC. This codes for CASSQQLAGLVRYGYTF.

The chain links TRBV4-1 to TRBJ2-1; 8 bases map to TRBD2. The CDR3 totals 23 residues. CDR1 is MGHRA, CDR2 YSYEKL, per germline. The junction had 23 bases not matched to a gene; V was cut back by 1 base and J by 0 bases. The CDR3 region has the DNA TGCGCCAGCAGCCAAGGGGCCAGGCGGCTAGCGGGCTGGGAAAGAAGCTCCTACAATGAGCAGTTCTTC. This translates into CASSQGARRLAGWERSSYNEQFF.

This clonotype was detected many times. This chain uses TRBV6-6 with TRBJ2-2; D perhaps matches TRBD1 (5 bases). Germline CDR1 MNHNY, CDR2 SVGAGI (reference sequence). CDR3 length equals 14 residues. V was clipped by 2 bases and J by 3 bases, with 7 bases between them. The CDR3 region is CASSYGHYTGELFF. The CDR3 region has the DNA TGTGCCAGCAGTTACGGACACTACACCGGGGAGCTGTTTTTT.

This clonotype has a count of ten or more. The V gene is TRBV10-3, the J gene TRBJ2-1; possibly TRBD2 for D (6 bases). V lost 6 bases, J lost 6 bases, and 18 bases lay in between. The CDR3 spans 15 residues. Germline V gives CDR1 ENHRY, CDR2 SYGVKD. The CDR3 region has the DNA TGTGCCATCAGAAACGGGAGCCGACAAGTCAATGAGCAGTTCTTC. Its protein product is CAIRNGSRQVNEQFF.

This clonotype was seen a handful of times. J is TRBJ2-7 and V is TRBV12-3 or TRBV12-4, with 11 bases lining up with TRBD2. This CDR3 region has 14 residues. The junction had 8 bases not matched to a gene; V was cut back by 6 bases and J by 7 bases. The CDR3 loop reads CASSSVAGGGEQYF. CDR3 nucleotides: TGTGCCAGCAGCTCCGTAGCGGGAGGGGGGGAGCAGTACTTC.

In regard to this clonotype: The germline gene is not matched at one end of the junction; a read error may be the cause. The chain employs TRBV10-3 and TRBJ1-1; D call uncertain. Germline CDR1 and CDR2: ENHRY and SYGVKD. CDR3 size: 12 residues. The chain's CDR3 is CAISEEVTGAFF. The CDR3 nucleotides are TGTGCCATCAGTGAAGAGGTGACTGGAGCTTTCTTT.

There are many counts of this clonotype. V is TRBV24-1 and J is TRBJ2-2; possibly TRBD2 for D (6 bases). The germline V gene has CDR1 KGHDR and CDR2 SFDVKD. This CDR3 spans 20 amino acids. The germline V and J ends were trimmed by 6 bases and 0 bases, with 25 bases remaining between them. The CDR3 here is CATSLLRDWVTETNTGELFF. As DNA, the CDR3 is TGTGCCACCAGTCTCTTGAGGGACTGGGTGACGGAAACGAACACCGGGGAGCTGTTTTTT.

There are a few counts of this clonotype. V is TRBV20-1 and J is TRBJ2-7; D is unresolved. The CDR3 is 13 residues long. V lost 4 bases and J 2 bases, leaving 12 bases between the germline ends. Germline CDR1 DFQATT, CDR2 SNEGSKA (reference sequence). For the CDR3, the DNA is TGCAGTGCTATACCGGGCCCTACCTACGAGCAGTACTTC. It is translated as CSAIPGPTYEQYF.

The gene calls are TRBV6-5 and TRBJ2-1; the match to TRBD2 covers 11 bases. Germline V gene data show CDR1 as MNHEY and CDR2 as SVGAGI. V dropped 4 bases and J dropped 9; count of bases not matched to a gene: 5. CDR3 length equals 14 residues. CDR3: CASSLAGGPIEQFF. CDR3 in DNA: TGTGCCAGCAGTTTAGCGGGAGGGCCTATTGAGCAGTTCTTC.

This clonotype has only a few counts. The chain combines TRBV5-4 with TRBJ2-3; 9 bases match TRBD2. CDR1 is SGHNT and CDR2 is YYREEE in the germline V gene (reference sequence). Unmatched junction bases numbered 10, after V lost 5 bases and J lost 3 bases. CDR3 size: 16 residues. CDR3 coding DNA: TGTGCCAGCAGGGGACCAGGCGGGAGGGAGACAGATACGCAGTATTTT. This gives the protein CASRGPGGRETDTQYF.

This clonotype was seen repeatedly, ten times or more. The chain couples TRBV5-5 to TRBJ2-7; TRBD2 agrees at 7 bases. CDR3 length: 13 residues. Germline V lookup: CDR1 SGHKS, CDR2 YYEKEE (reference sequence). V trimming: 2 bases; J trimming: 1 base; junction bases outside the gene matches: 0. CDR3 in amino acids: CASSFGRSYEQYF. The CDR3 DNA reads TGTGCCAGCAGCTTCGGGAGGTCCTACGAGCAGTACTTC.

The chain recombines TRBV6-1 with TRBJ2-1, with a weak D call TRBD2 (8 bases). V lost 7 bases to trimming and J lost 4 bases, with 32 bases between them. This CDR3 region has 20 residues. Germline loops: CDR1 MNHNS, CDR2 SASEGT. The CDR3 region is CASTLLGRTSSRGEYNEQFF. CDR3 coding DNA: TGTGCCAGCACCCTCTTGGGGAGGACTAGCAGCAGGGGGGAGTACAATGAGCAGTTCTTC.

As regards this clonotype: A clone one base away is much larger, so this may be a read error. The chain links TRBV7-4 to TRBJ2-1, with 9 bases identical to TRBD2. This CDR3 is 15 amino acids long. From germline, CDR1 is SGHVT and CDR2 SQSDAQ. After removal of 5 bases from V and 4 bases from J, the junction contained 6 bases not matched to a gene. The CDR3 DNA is TGTGCCAGCAGCGGGAGACTAGCGGATTACAATGAGCAGTTCTTC. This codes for CASSGRLADYNEQFF.

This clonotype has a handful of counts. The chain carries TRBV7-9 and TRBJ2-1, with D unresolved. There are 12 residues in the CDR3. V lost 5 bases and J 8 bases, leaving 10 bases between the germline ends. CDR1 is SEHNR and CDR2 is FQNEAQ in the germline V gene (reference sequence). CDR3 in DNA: TGTGCCAGCAGCGGTAAAGTGGATGAGCAGTTCTTC. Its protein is CASSGKVDEQFF.

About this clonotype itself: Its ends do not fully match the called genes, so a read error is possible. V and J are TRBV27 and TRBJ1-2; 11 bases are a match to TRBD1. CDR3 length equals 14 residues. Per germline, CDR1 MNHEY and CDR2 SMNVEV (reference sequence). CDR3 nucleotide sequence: TGTGTCAGCAGAGGGACAGGGGGTCTAAATGGCTACACCTTC. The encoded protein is CVSRGTGGLNGYTF.

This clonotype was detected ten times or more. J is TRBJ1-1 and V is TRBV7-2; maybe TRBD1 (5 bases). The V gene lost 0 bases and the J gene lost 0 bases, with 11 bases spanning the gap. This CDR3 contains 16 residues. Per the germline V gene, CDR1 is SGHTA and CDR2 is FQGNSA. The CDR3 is CASSLAAGKMNTEAFF. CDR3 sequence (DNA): TGTGCCAGCAGCTTAGCGGCAGGGAAAATGAACACTGAAGCTTTCTTT.

Here the CDR3 reads CASSYSSDTEAFF. The CDR3, as DNA: TGTGCCAGCAGTTACTCGAGCGACACTGAAGCTTTCTTT. The chain recombines TRBV6-2 or TRBV6-3 with TRBJ1-1, with D uncertain. Trimming removed 0 bases from V and 3 bases from J, with 5 bases in between. CDR3 length: 13 amino acids. Germline V gene data show CDR1 as MNHEY and CDR2 as SVGEGT.